This T cell receptor beta chain was captured in a study of blood T cell repertoires in COVID-19 (dated by TCRdb to about 2020). With regard to the full study: Samples from collaborators originated in the United States, Italy and Spain and spanned both the acute and convalescent phases of COVID-19. The material from the prospective study consisted of cDNA or gDNA derived from T cells, B-cell-depleted T cells, or PBMCs. Subjects who had been exposed to COVID-19, were actively infected with it, or had recovered from it provided the deeply sampled blood TCRbeta repertoires that made up the dataset. The repertoires were released in a freely available public database intended as a resource for research on the immune response to SARS-CoV-2. Samples came from the ongoing ImmuneRACE study (first 160 participants) plus 1,254 subjects from 6 global collaborators. A de-identified subject ID, COVID-19 status, age in years and sex were almost always included in the sample metadata. Where available, HLA class I and class II types were taken from metadata supplied by the sample provider and were not determined by assay-based typing. What the research found in general, with its limitations: How much clinical and demographic metadata was included differed by source and by participant, and the metadata was provided uncurated.

About this clone itself: The target of this receptor is not known. No base quality information exists; no much larger clone differs at one position.

TCRbeta CDR3 regions were amplified from genomic DNA using the immunoSEQ Assay, a bias-controlled multiplex PCR. Regarding the original processing steps: The number of nucleated cells in each sample was estimated by amplification of reference gene primers within the assay. To quantify the absolute abundance of each unique TCRbeta CDR3 rearrangement, sequence reads were collapsed and filtered. Productive Simpson clonality was computed per sample as the square root of Simpson's diversity index over productive rearrangements. TCRdb carries this immuneACCESS record with in-frame sequences only. Its versions omit some clonotypes, under half of them owing to an unresolved V gene in the studies checked, with the rest unexplained. V, J and clone size derive from that table, while D and trimming were established from the DNA sequence. This sample lists roughly 150,000 clones; approximately 81% were detected once. Jointly, the top ten make up about 10% of the sample.

The collaborating institutions used their own protocols to collect whole blood in K2EDTA tubes. Collaborator samples were shipped for TCRbeta analysis as frozen whole blood, isolated PBMCs, or DNA extracted from either sample type. This TCR was sampled from a woman aged 80 or over with active or convalescent COVID-19. The sample taken for sequencing was peripheral blood.

CDR3 protein: CASSFPGLGYEQYF. The nucleotides are TGTGCCAGCAGTTTTCCGGGACTGGGCTACGAGCAGTACTTC. The chain is encoded by TRBV28 joined to TRBJ2-7, and TRBD2 may be the D gene, going by 6 matching bases. Reading from cysteine to phenylalanine, the CDR3 counts 14 amino acids. Only the CDR3 part of the read is kept: 42 bases, read in frame from the first base. The junction shows trimming of 3 bases on V and 3 bases on J, plus 12 bases between the germline ends. The germline V gene supplies CDR1 MDHEN and CDR2 SYDVKM.